Listed below are T cell receptor beta chains from one sample, sequenced in a study of blood T cell repertoires in COVID-19. Method: immunoSEQ multiplex PCR; TCRdb's copy keeps in-frame clones and lacks some. The table includes about 92,000 clones, about two thirds detected once. Sequences were obtained from peripheral blood. The receptors were gathered from a woman aged 55 to 70 in a cohort sampled during active or convalescent COVID-19. The conserved cysteine and the conserved F or W are not part of the CDR3 here. Fields, in order: V gene, J gene, CDR3 protein.

TRBV5-1,TRBJ2-2,ASSQGQGNTGELF
TRBV24-1,TRBJ2-5,ATSDPGQGSAQY
TRBV5-1,TRBJ2-7,ASSRSSGQTYEQY
TRBV7-9,TRBJ2-1,ASSAGQGAYNEQF
TRBV14,TRBJ2-1,ASSQVQGSEQF
TRBV5-1,TRBJ2-1,ASSLLAGGLNEQF
TRBV7-3,TRBJ2-3,ASSRQGRVTDTQY
TRBV28,TRBJ2-3,ASRGSGGDTDTQY
TRBV6-5,TRBJ1-1,ASSYSFDRTEAF
TRBV6-4,TRBJ1-1,ASSESGQGTEAF
TRBV18,TRBJ1-5,ASSTSNQPQH
TRBV12-3/TRBV12-4,TRBJ2-5,ASSKDLRETQY
TRBV5-6,TRBJ2-1,ASSAGLAGGAEQF
TRBV4-1,TRBJ1-6,ASSQAGTGDGSPLH
TRBV19,TRBJ1-2,ATEGQGRYGYT
TRBV6-5,TRBJ2-5,ASSYLGQAKETQY
TRBV2,TRBJ2-7,ASSGGTVFQQY
TRBV5-5,TRBJ2-3,ASSSNPGLAGISSTDTQY
TRBV10-3,TRBJ1-1,AITRSSQGTEAF
TRBV14,TRBJ2-7,ASSQIWTSGGSYEQY
TRBV6-5,TRBJ2-3,ASSRTSLDTQY
TRBV5-1,TRBJ2-7,ASSPGTVSYEQY
TRBV4-1,TRBJ2-7,ASSRVALLTRAYEQY
TRBV6-1,TRBJ1-6,ASSEGPGGYSPLH
TRBV18,TRBJ2-2,ASSPSRFVNTGELF
TRBV14,TRBJ1-3,ASSPMFLNSGNTIY
TRBV7-9,TRBJ1-2,ASSSPLGGAESIYGYT
TRBV30,TRBJ1-4,AWSLGGGEGEKLF
TRBV30,TRBJ2-3,AWSRDTFSTDTQY
TRBV5-4,TRBJ2-2,ASSLAGGGATGELF
TRBV6-2/TRBV6-3,TRBJ1-4,ASSPDRPFGGKLF
TRBV5-1,TRBJ1-6,ASSRSDRGFGSPLH
TRBV29-1,TRBJ2-7,SVSVGGSYEQY
TRBV6-5,TRBJ1-1,ASSLQGARAF
TRBV11-3,TRBJ1-1,ASSLRPGTEAF
TRBV5-6,TRBJ1-2,ASSIDRAGGYT
TRBV3-1/TRBV3-2,TRBJ1-2,ASSLRLGQGPYGYT
TRBV18,TRBJ1-5,ASSPLQGFNQPQH
TRBV5-1,TRBJ2-5,ASSYQGGKETQY
TRBV5-5,TRBJ2-7,ASSFSWEGGVLGEQY
TRBV5-1,TRBJ2-3,ASSLGAGGRTDTQY